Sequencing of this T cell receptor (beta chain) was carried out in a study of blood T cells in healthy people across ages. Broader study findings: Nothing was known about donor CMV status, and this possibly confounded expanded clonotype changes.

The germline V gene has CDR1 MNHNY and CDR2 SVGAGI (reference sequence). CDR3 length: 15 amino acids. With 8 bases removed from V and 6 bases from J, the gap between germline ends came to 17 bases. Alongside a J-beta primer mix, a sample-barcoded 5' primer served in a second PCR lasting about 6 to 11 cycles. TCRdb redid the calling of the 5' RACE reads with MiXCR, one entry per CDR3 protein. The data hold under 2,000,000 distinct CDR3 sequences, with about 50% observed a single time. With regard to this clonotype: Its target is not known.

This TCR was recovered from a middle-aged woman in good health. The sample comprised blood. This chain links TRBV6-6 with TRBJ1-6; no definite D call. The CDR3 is CASVRSAVGNSPLHF. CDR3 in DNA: TGTGCCAGCGTAAGATCCGCCGTGGGTAATTCACCCCTCCACTTT.